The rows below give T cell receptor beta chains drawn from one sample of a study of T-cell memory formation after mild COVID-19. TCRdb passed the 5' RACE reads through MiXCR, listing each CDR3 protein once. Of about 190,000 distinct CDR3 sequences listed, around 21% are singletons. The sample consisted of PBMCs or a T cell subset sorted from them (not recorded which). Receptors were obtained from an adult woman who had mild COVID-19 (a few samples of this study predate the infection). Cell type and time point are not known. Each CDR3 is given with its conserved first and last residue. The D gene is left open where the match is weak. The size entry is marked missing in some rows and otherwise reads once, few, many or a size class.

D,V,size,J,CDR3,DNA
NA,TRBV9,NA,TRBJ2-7,CASSVGGTGVGYEQYF,TGTGCCAGCAGCGTAGGCGGGACTGGGGTTGGATACGAGCAGTACTTC
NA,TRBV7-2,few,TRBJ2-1,CASSPTGQGTVAGVFYNEQFF,TGTGCCAGCAGCCCTACGGGACAGGGAACGGTAGCGGGGGTCTTTTACAATGAGCAGTTCTTC
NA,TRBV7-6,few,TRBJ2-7,CASSLQGPDEQYF,TGTGCCAGCAGCTTACAGGGGCCCGACGAGCAGTACTTC
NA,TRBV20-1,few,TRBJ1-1,CSARDLVGNTEAFF,TGCAGTGCTAGAGATCTGGTTGGGAACACTGAAGCTTTCTTT
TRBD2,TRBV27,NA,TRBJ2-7,CASRALGGDSYEQYF,TGTGCCAGCAGGGCCCTCGGGGGGGACTCCTACGAGCAGTACTTC
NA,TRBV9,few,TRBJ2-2,CASSVARVSANTGELFF,TGTGCCAGCAGCGTAGCCAGGGTTTCGGCGAACACCGGGGAGCTGTTTTTT
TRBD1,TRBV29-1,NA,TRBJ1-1,CSVEDLQGGEAFF,TGCAGCGTTGAAGATCTTCAGGGGGGGGAAGCTTTCTTT
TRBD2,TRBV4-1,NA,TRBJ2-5,CASSHQTSGGDQETQYF,TGCGCCAGCAGCCACCAGACTAGCGGGGGGGATCAAGAGACCCAGTACTTC
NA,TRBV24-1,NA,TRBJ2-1,CATSDRPGPRRFF,TGTGCCACCAGTGACAGGCCGGGACCCCGGAGGTTCTTC
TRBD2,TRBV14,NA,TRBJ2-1,CASSLLAGDTYNEQFF,TGTGCCAGCAGCCTCCTAGCGGGAGACACCTACAATGAGCAGTTCTTC
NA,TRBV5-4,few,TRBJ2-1,CASSFDYPSSYNEQFF,TGTGCCAGCAGCTTTGACTACCCGAGCTCCTACAATGAGCAGTTCTTC
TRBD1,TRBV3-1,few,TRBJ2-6,CASSLALPGQDVLTF,TGTGCCAGCAGCCTAGCCCTTCCGGGACAGGACGTCCTGACTTTC
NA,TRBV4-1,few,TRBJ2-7,CASSQDGSNREQYF,TGCGCCAGCAGCCAAGATGGGAGTAATCGGGAGCAGTACTTC
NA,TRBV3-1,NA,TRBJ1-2,CASTKGLNYGYTF,TGTGCCAGCACCAAGGGCCTTAACTATGGCTACACCTTC
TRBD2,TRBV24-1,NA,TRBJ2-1,CATSDPTSGDNEQFF,TGTGCCACCAGTGACCCAACTAGCGGGGACAATGAGCAGTTCTTC
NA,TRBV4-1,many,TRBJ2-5,CASSQTGYEETQYF,TGCGCCAGCAGCCAGACAGGATACGAAGAGACCCAGTACTTC
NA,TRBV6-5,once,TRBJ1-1,CASSYEGDEAFF,TGTGCCAGCAGTTACGAGGGGGATGAAGCTTTCTTT
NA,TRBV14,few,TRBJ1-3,CASSQGSVTGNTIYF,TGTGCCAGCAGCCAAGGGAGTGTCACTGGAAACACCATATATTTT
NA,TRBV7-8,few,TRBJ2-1,CASSLGSWQGNYNEQFF,TGTGCCAGCAGCTTAGGGTCGTGGCAGGGGAACTACAATGAGCAGTTCTTC
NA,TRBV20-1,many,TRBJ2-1,CSARDSSVPEQFF,TGCAGTGCTAGAGATAGTAGCGTACCCGAGCAGTTCTTC
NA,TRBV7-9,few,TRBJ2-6,CASSLSIGGDAGANVLTF,TGTGCCAGCAGCTTATCTATTGGGGGCGACGCTGGGGCCAACGTCCTGACTTTC
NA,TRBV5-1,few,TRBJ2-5,CASSLFGEPTTTLQETQYF,TGCGCCAGCAGCTTATTCGGAGAACCGACTACAACCCTTCAAGAGACCCAGTACTTC
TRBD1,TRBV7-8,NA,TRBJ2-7,CASSPGTGGPYEQYF,TGTGCCAGCAGCCCCGGGACAGGGGGCCCCTACGAGCAGTACTTC
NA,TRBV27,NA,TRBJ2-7,CASSPSGAGLSYEQYF,TGTGCCAGCAGTCCCTCGGGAGCGGGCCTCTCCTACGAGCAGTACTTC
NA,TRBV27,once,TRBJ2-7,CASSLRSRAGEQYF,TGTGCCAGTAGTTTAAGATCGAGGGCGGGCGAGCAGTACTTC
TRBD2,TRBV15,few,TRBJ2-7,CATSSGTSGVYEQYF,TGTGCCACCAGCAGTGGGACTAGCGGAGTATACGAGCAGTACTTC
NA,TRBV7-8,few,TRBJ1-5,CASSLEGWSNQPQHF,TGTGCCAGCAGCTTAGAGGGGTGGAGCAATCAGCCCCAGCATTTT
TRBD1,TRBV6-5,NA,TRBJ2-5,CASSSTPAGGGETQYF,TGTGCCAGCAGTTCCACCCCGGCAGGGGGCGGAGAGACCCAGTACTTC
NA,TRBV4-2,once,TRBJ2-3,CASSQEGGGTDTQYF,TGTGCCAGCAGCCAAGAGGGAGGGGGTACGGATACGCAGTATTTT
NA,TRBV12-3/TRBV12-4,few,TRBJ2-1,CASSTSGQGAVGYNEQFF,NA
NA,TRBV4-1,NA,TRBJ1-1,CASSDWIGAPEAFF,TGCGCCAGCAGCGATTGGATTGGGGCCCCTGAAGCTTTCTTT
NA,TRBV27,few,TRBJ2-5,CASSLVPGGQGTQYF,TGTGCCAGCAGTCTAGTACCCGGGGGGCAGGGGACCCAGTACTTC
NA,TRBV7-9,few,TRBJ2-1,CASSPGEGSDYNEQFF,TGTGCCAGCAGCCCTGGGGAAGGGTCTGACTACAATGAGCAGTTCTTC
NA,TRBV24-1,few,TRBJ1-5,CATSDRYSNQPQHF,TGTGCCACCAGCGACAGATATAGCAATCAGCCCCAGCATTTT
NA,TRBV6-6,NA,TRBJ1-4,CASLSFQDAGEKLFF,TGTGCCAGCCTTTCGTTCCAGGACGCGGGAGAAAAACTGTTTTTT
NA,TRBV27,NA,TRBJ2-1,CASSFDILGEQFF,TGTGCCAGCAGTTTTGACATTCTGGGTGAGCAGTTCTTC
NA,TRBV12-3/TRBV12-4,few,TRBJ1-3,CASSSLGVSSGNTIYF,TGTGCCAGCAGTAGCCTAGGGGTCAGCTCTGGAAACACCATATATTTT
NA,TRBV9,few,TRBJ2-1,CASSPSGTRDEQFF,TGTGCCAGCAGCCCCTCCGGGACACGGGATGAGCAGTTCTTC
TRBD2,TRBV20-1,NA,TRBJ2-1,CSAPDWSSGGLQLNEQFF,TGCAGTGCCCCTGACTGGTCTAGCGGGGGGCTACAACTGAATGAGCAGTTCTTC
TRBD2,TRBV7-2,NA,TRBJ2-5,CASSPGLAYSETQYF,TGTGCCAGCAGTCCGGGACTAGCGTACTCGGAGACCCAGTACTTC
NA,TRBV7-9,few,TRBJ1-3,CASSLVRGNTIYF,TGTGCCAGCAGCTTAGTTCGGGGAAACACCATATATTTT
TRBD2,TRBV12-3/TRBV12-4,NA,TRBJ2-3,CASSLIGAGNTDTQYF,TGTGCCAGCAGTTTAATTGGAGCGGGAAACACAGATACGCAGTATTTT
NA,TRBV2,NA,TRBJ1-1,CASSERGVNTEAFF,TGTGCCAGCAGTGAGCGGGGTGTGAACACTGAAGCTTTCTTT
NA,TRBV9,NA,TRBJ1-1,CASSLISSWNTEAFF,TGTGCCAGCAGCCTGATCAGCAGTTGGAACACTGAAGCTTTCTTT
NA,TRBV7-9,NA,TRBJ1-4,CASSLGQETTNEKLFF,TGTGCCAGCAGCTTGGGACAAGAAACAACTAATGAAAAACTGTTTTTT
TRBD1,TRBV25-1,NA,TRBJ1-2,CASSEWTGDYGYNF,TGTGCCAGCAGTGAGTGGACAGGGGACTATGGCTACAACTTC
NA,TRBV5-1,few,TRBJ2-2,CASSASTGQIFTGELFF,TGCGCCAGCAGCGCCTCCACGGGACAAATTTTCACCGGGGAGCTGTTTTTT
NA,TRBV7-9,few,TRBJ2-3,CASRDSASDTQYF,TGTGCCAGCCGGGACTCAGCGTCAGATACGCAGTATTTT
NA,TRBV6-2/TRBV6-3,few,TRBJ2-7,CASSYSTWGPYEQYF,TGTGCCAGCAGTTACTCGACGTGGGGACCCTACGAGCAGTACTTC
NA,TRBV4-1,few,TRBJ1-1,CASSPTLAGVANTEAFF,TGCGCCAGCAGCCCCACTCTCGCAGGGGTGGCGAACACTGAAGCTTTCTTT
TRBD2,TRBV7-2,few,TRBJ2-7,CASSLEVAGPYEQYF,TGTGCCAGCAGCTTAGAAGTAGCGGGACCCTACGAGCAGTACTTC
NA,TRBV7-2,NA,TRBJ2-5,CASTQGLEDVETQYF,TGTGCCAGCACGCAGGGACTGGAGGATGTCGAGACCCAGTACTTC
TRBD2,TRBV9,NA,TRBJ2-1,CASSPTPGLAVNEQFF,TGTGCCAGCAGCCCCACCCCCGGACTAGCGGTTAATGAGCAGTTCTTC
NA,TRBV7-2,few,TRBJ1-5,CASSLGTITSQPQHF,TGTGCCAGCAGCTTAGGGACGATCACTAGCCAGCCCCAGCATTTT
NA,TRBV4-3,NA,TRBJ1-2,CASSHSTDSINGYTF,TGCGCCAGCAGCCATTCCACGGACAGTATTAATGGCTACACCTTC
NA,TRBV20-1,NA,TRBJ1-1,CSAREDSSAWAEAFF,TGCAGTGCTAGAGAAGACAGTTCGGCATGGGCTGAAGCTTTCTTT
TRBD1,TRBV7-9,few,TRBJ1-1,CASSYTGGSFAEAFF,TGTGCCAGCAGCTACACAGGGGGCTCTTTCGCTGAAGCTTTCTTT
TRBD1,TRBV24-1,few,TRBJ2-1,CATRQGPEQFF,TGTGCCACCCGACAGGGGCCTGAGCAGTTCTTC
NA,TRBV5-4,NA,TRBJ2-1,CASDEQFF,TGTGCCAGCGATGAGCAGTTCTTC